This T cell receptor (beta chain) was found in a study of blood T cell repertoires in COVID-19. Study in general: The United States, Italy and Spain supplied acute and convalescent COVID-19 samples. From T cells, B-cell-depleted T cells, or PBMCs came the material, which was cDNA or gDNA.

Here immunoSEQ multiplex PCR was the method, and the copy in TCRdb shows in-frame clones only, minus some. The repertoire holds around 270,000 clones, with roughly 84% as singletons. The CDR3 is made up of 15 amino acids. Germline-derived CDR1 and CDR2 are MGHRA and YSYEKL. V was pared by 1 base and J by 1 base, with 8 bases between. This clonotype was sampled from a woman in her 40s who had recovered from COVID-19. Sequencing was performed on peripheral blood. This rearrangement joins TRBV4-1 to TRBJ1-3, with a weak D call TRBD1 (5 bases). CDR3 residues: CASSQARESGNTIYF. Here the CDR3 DNA reads TGCGCCAGCAGCCAAGCCAGGGAATCTGGAAACACCATATATTTT.